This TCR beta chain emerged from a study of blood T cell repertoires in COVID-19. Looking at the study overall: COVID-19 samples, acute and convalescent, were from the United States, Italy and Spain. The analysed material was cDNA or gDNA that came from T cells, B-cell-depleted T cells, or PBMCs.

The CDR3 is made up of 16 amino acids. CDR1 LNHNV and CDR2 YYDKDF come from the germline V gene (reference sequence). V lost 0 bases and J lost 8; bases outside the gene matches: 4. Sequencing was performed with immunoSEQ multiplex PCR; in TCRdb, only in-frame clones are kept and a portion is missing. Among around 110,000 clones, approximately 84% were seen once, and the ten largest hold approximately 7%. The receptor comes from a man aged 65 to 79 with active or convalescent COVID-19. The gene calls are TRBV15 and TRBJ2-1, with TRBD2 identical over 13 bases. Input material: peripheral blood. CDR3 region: CATSRERTSGRHEQFF. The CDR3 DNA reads TGTGCCACCAGCAGAGAACGGACTAGCGGGAGACATGAGCAGTTCTTC.